This TCR beta chain appears in the sequencing data of a study of tumor and adjacent non-tumor tissue in lung cancer (dated by TCRdb to about 2018). Looking at the study overall: By cancer type, the cohort comprised around 11 adenocarcinoma patients, 2 squamous cell carcinoma patients and 1 small cell lung cancer patient. More than 25 paired specimens, one tumor and one normal lung sample per patient, were profiled by TCRbeta CDR3 sequencing. Using bulk TCRbeta repertoires from some 16 lung cancer patients, the study set lung tumor tissue side by side with matched distant non-tumor lung tissue. A total of about 130 million productive TCRbeta reads were generated by sequencing, corresponding to an average of about 4 million reads per sample. Among the approximately 15 patients, ages ranged from about 31 to 85 years, some ten were men and 5 were women, and disease was TNM stage I to III.

The CDR3 numbers 13 residues from cysteine through phenylalanine. The kept DNA is CDR3 alone, 39 bases in frame from the first base. V gives up 6 bases and J gives up 0 bases, and the segment between their germline ends measures 8 bases. Points on this clonotype: Its antigen remains undetermined. Per-nucleotide qualities are absent, and no much larger clonotype sits a single base away.

Paper-wide results and their limitations: Significantly higher TCR diversity (inverse Simpson) was observed in tumor tissue than in normal lung tissue (around 450 vs 150, P = 0.0075, Mann-Whitney U test). The cohort had only roughly 16 patients, and the authors noted that larger samples and more detailed clinical data are needed. TCR diversity was significantly higher in younger patients, and greater tumor TCR diversity was associated with shorter overall survival and shorter disease-free survival. The top 100 clones made up a significantly larger cumulative share of the repertoire in normal lung than in tumor tissue. Because peripheral blood was not sequenced, blood TCRbeta repertoires in the lung cancer patients of the study were not examined. Neither the sequencing platform nor unique molecular identifiers are named or mentioned anywhere in the methods.

The library was produced with multiplex PCR. Instrument on record: Illumina HiSeq 2500. TCRbeta libraries were constructed through three rounds of nested PCR with primers (Table S4) according to protocols adapted from ARM-PCR. Before sequencing, PCR products of 200-500 bp were excised from the gel and purified with the QIAquick gel extraction kit. From the authors' description of their analysis: Reads were cleaned with Trimmomatic, merged with FLASH into complete CDR3 sequences, and assigned to V(D)J germline segments with MiTCR. Clonal diversity was calculated as the inverse Simpson's index using VDJtools. A read counted as productive if the sequence was in-frame and lacked a premature stop codon. TCRdb ran its own pipeline on the public reads, namely fastp trimming at Q25 and MiXCR clone calling, and kept in-frame beta chains. Each record represents a unique CDR3 protein, reported with the most common genes and DNA among its rows. V and J calls and clone size were set by TCRdb, not the authors. The sample table contains about 200,000 distinct CDR3 sequences; only one count was recorded for about 76% of them. The ten most abundant clones make up approximately 25% of the sample.

Bulk unsorted tissue served as the source for RNA extraction, and RNA quality was assessed using a NanoDrop ND-1000 and an Agilent 2100. Newly diagnosed lung cancer patients without prior chemotherapy who had been admitted for thoracic surgery in China between August and November 2014 were enrolled as donors. Patients with previous radiotherapy or chemotherapy, or with another concurrent cancer, were excluded from the study. Surgical tissue pieces of roughly 1-2.3 cm3 were preserved in RNAlater solution and stored at -80 °C until use. The source is a man between 60 and 75 years old with non-small cell lung cancer. The rearrangement combines TRBV12-3 or TRBV12-4 with TRBJ2-5; no confident D gene assignment can be made. The sequenced sample was lung tumor tissue. In nucleotide form, the sequence is TGTGCCAGCAGCCTGGGCCACCAAGAGACCCAGTACTTC. Its amino acids are CASSLGHQETQYF.